This TCR beta chain was found in a study of metastatic and nonmetastatic thyroid tumors. Study summary: Repertoires from malignant and benign thyroid patients were compared across blood and tumor or nodule tissue.

Using MiXCR, TCRdb re-called clones from the PCR reads. The sample has 30,000 to 40,000 clones, approximately 40% seen once. Germline lookup yields CDR1 SGHVS and CDR2 FNYEAQ. Between the trimmed V and J ends, which lost 7 bases and 2 bases, there was a span of 19 bases. CDR3 length: 16 amino acids. Thyroid surgery had not been preceded by any treatment in any patient. This TCR was sampled from a female donor with papillary thyroid cancer or a benign thyroid nodule (not recorded which). Some clones in this sample may be carry-over from other donors' samples. The sequenced sample was tumor tissue. The chain carries TRBV7-6 and TRBJ2-3; possible D gene TRBD2, 5 bases. CDR3 coding DNA: TGTGCCAGCACCACATACGCGGGTGACCCCACAGATACGCAGTATTTT. Its protein is CASTTYAGDPTDTQYF.